This T cell receptor beta chain comes out of a study of cytomegalovirus exposure and HLA in healthy donors. Study observations and caveats: In a later analysis, TCR association rates varied by HLA locus: DRB1 most, HLA-C fewest. In the analysis, some V segments, TRBV6-2 and TRBV6-3 included, were excluded as indistinguishable. Donors belonging to an Asian-associated ancestry cluster reportedly showed fewer N-insertions in productive TCRs than the approximately 640-donor mean, according to what a later analysis found.

This clone turned up a few times. Its antigen is unidentified. Donors sampled were nominally healthy, though unrecorded immune exposures were likely. V lost 3 bases, J lost 2 bases, and 7 bases lay in between. The CDR3 has 13 amino acids. In germline, CDR1 is SNHLY, CDR2 FYNNEI. The study ran its PCR with 60 Vbeta and 13 Jbeta primers. TCRdb keeps only in-frame clones here, not all; method: immunoSEQ multiplex PCR. There are more than 90,000 clones in the sample; 81% occur only once, and over 4% lies in the top ten. The sequenced material came from PBMCs. The chain is built from TRBV2 and TRBJ1-2; D is perhaps TRBD1 (5 bases). The sequence derives from a woman aged 70-85 years in good health and CMV-seropositive. CDR3 loop: CASSERQNYGYTF. CDR3 in DNA: TGTGCCAGCAGTGAGCGACAGAACTATGGCTACACCTTC.